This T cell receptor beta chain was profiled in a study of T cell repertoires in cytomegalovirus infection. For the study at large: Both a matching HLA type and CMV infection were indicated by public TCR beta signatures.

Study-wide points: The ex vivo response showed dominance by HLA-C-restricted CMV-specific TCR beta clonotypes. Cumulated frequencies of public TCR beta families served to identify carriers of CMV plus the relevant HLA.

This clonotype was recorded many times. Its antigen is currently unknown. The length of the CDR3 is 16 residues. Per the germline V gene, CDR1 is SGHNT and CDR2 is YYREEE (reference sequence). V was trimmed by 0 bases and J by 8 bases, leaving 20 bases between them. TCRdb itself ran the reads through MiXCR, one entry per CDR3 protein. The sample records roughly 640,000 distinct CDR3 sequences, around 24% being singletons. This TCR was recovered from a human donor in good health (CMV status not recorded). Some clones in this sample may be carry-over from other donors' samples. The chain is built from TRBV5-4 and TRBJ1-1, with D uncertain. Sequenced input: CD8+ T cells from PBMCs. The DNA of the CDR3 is TGTGCCAGCAGCTTGGCCCACCCGTTGGGTGCAGAAGAAGCTTTCTTT. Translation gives CASSLAHPLGAEEAFF.